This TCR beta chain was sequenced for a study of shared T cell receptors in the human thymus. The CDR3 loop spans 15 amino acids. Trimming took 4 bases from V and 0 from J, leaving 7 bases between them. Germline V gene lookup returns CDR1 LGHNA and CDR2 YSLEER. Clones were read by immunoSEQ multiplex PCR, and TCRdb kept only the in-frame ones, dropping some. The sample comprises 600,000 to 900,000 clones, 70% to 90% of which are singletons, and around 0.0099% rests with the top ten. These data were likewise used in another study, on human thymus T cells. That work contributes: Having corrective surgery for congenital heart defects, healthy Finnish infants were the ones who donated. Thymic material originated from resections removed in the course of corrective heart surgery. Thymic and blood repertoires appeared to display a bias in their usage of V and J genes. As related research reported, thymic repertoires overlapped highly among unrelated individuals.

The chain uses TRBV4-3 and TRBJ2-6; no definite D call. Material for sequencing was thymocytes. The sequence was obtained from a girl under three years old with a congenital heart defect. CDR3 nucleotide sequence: TGCGCCAGCAGCCTCCAGTTCTCTGGGGCCAACGTCCTGACTTTC. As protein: CASSLQFSGANVLTF.